This T cell receptor (beta chain) stems from a study of T-cell memory formation after mild COVID-19. Study-level results: That cross-reactive memory joined was suggested by some responding clones appearing in pre-infection memory. Clones that contracted clustered mainly in CM and EM if CD4+ and in EMRA if CD8+. Day 15 to 85 contracting clones showed balanced CD4/CD8; day 15 to 37 expanders favored CD4+.

V trimming: 5 bases; J trimming: 7 bases; junction bases outside the gene matches: 12. The CDR3 consists of 15 residues. CDR1 is SGHVS, CDR2 FNYEAQ, per germline. Constant-segment primers were used for 5'RACE, and the resulting TCR alpha and TCR beta cDNA libraries carried sample barcodes and UMIs. TCRdb analysed the 5' RACE reads with MiXCR anew, one entry per CDR3 protein. The sample includes about 200,000 distinct CDR3 sequences, around 9.5% of them seen just once. A note on this clonotype: Antigen specificity is unknown.

Sequenced: PBMCs or a T cell subset sorted from them (not recorded which). The J gene is TRBJ1-2, the V gene TRBV7-6; 8 positions agree with TRBD1. The receptor was isolated from a man aged 18 to 29 who had mild COVID-19 (a few samples of this study predate the infection). Cell type and time point are not known. The chain's CDR3 is CASSPYPTGVLGYTF. For the CDR3, the DNA is TGTGCCAGCAGCCCGTACCCGACAGGGGTTCTTGGCTACACCTTC. The variable domain in full, completed from reference TRBV7-6 and TRBJ1-2, reads GAGVSQSPRYKVTKRGQDVALRCDPISGHVSLYWYRQALGQGPEFLTYFNYEAQQDKSGLPNDRFSAERPEGSISTLTIQRTEQRDSAMYRCASSPYPTGVLGYTFGSGTRLTVV.